These 28 T cell receptor beta chains originate from one sample sequenced in a study of somatic mutations in cytotoxic T cells in rheumatoid arthritis. The method was immunoSEQ multiplex PCR; TCRdb's version includes in-frame clones alone and lacks a portion of them. The top ten clones hold less than 4% of a sample with 20,000 to 25,000 clones, more than 80% of them seen once. Sequenced input: CD8+ T cells sorted from blood. All receptors derive from an adult with rheumatoid arthritis.

J is TRBJ1-4 and V is TRBV29-1; 10 bases are a match to TRBD1. The CDR3 spans 15 residues. Germline CDR1 is SQVTM and CDR2 is ANQGSEA. Trimming took 3 bases from V and 8 from J; bases not matched to a gene: 9. CDR3 in amino acids: CSVDEGTGVGEKLFF. CDR3 sequence (DNA): TGCAGCGTTGACGAAGGGACAGGGGTAGGCGAAAAACTGTTTTTT.

The chain links TRBV6-1 to TRBJ2-5; D is perhaps TRBD2 (6 bases). Germline-derived CDR1 and CDR2 are MNHNS and SASEGT. This CDR3 contains 12 residues. The V end lost 6 bases, the J end lost 4 bases, and 9 bases lay between the germline ends. The CDR3, as DNA: TGTGCCAGCAGGAGGGGAGGAGAGACCCAGTACTTC. This encodes CASRRGGETQYF.

The sample holds a few counts of this clone. V usage is TRBV4-1 and J usage is TRBJ2-7; weak D call: TRBD1 (5 bases). V was shortened by 1 base and J by 0 bases, with 7 bases between the two germline ends. Germline V lookup: CDR1 MGHRA, CDR2 YSYEKL. The CDR3 is 14 residues long. DNA for the CDR3: TGCGCCAGCAGCCAAGTTGGGGCCTCCTACGAGCAGTACTTC. Encoded protein: CASSQVGASYEQYF.

The genes are TRBV4-2 and TRBJ1-3; D perhaps matches TRBD1 (6 bases). The CDR3 is 14 residues long. Deletions cut 4 bases from V and 7 bases from J, with 14 bases between. Germline V gene data show CDR1 as LGHNA and CDR2 as YNFKEQ. The CDR3 sequence is CASSPRQDSNTIYF. The CDR3 DNA reads TGTGCCAGCAGCCCCCGACAGGATAGCAACACCATATATTTT.

This clone appeared a few times. The chain joins TRBV4-1 to TRBJ2-7, with a possible D match to TRBD2 (5 bases). V shed 1 base and J shed 0 bases, with 7 bases lying between them. CDR1 is MGHRA, CDR2 YSYEKL, per germline. This CDR3 has 14 amino acids. CDR3 in amino acids: CASSQVGLSYEQYF. Written as DNA, the CDR3 is TGCGCCAGCAGCCAAGTAGGACTCTCCTACGAGCAGTACTTC.

This clone was detected a few times. The chain couples TRBV7-2 to TRBJ1-6; D is unclear. Germline V gives CDR1 SGHTA, CDR2 FQGNSA. V was trimmed by 4 bases and J by 6 bases, leaving 10 bases between them. The CDR3 runs to 14 residues. CDR3 DNA sequence: TGTGCCAGCAGCTCCTTACCAATTAATTCACCCCTCCACTTT. It encodes CASSSLPINSPLHF.

J is TRBJ2-3 and V is TRBV5-1; TRBD2 agrees at 8 bases. This CDR3 region has 16 residues. Germline V lookup: CDR1 SGHRS, CDR2 YFSETQ. V shed 4 bases and J 4 bases; nucleotides not matched to a gene: 11. The CDR3 DNA follows: TGCGCCAGCAGCGGGACGTGGAGCGGGGGCTCAGATACGCAGTATTTT. Translation: CASSGTWSGGSDTQYF.

The genes are TRBV4-2 and TRBJ1-3; possibly TRBD1 for D (5 bases). V lost 11 bases and J 0 bases, leaving 17 bases between the germline ends. The CDR3 runs to 15 residues. Germline V lookup: CDR1 LGHNA, CDR2 YNFKEQ. The CDR3 spells CAYRGGELSGNTIYF. For the CDR3, the DNA is TGTGCCTATCGGGGGGGGGAGCTCTCTGGAAACACCATATATTTT.

V usage is TRBV15 and J usage is TRBJ1-1; no clear D. This CDR3 contains 14 residues. The germline CDR1 and CDR2 sequences are LNHNV and YYDKDF (reference sequence). Trimming cost V 3 bases and J 0 bases, with 8 bases left between them. The CDR3: CATSSLDMNTEAFF. The CDR3 nucleotides are TGTGCCACCAGCAGCCTAGATATGAACACTGAAGCTTTCTTT.

The genes are TRBV6-4 and TRBJ1-5; D might be TRBD1 (6 bases). Germline CDR1 MRHNA, CDR2 SNTAGT. Trimming cost V 4 bases and J 2 bases, with 21 bases left between them. This CDR3 has 18 amino acids. CDR3 coding DNA: TGTGCCAGCAGTGCCTGTCCCGGGACACAAGAGGGCAATCAGCCCCAGCATTTT. Amino acid sequence: CASSACPGTQEGNQPQHF.

For the CDR3, the DNA is TGTGCCAGTAGTATAGCGGCAGCCCTCTATAATTCACCCCTCCACTTT. This encodes CASSIAAALYNSPLHF. The chain is built from TRBV19 and TRBJ1-6; no clear D gene. V lost 1 base and J 3 bases, leaving 10 bases between the germline ends. CDR3 size: 16 residues. CDR1 and CDR2 (germline): LNHDA, SQIVND (reference sequence). Drawing the rest from reference TRBV19 and TRBJ1-6, the complete variable domain is DGGITQSPKYLFRKEGQNVTLSCEQNLNHDAMYWYRQDPGQGLRLIYYSQIVNDFQKGDIAEGYSVSREKKESFPLTVTSAQKNPTAFYLCASSIAAALYNSPLHFGNGTRLTVT.

This chain links TRBV7-9 with TRBJ2-3; TRBD2 aligns across 8 bases. CDR3 size: 17 residues. CDR1 is SEHNR, CDR2 FQNEAQ, per germline (reference sequence). J was trimmed by 4 bases and V by 3 bases; bases with no gene match: 12. CDR3: CASSFGRVGLAPDTQYF. CDR3 sequence (DNA): TGTGCCAGCAGCTTCGGGAGGGTAGGACTAGCCCCAGATACGCAGTATTTT.

The chain uses TRBV11-2 and TRBJ1-2, with 11 bases lining up with TRBD1. The CDR3 is 15 amino acids. Looked up from germline, CDR1 is SGHAT and CDR2 is FQNNGV. J was trimmed by 7 bases and V by 1 base; bases with no gene match: 5. The CDR3 loop reads CASSLVDRGRGGYTF. CDR3 sequence (DNA): TGTGCCAGCAGCTTAGTGGACAGGGGGCGAGGTGGCTACACCTTC.

This chain connects TRBV15 to TRBJ1-1; D gene unclear. CDR3 length equals 14 residues. Looked up from germline, CDR1 is LNHNV and CDR2 is YYDKDF (reference sequence). V lost 1 base to trimming and J lost 1 base, with 7 bases between them. CDR3 DNA: TGTGCCACCAGCAGAGTGCGGGCGAACACTGAAGCTTTCTTT. Protein: CATSRVRANTEAFF.

The rearrangement joins TRBV9 to TRBJ1-3; D not certain. Trimming took off 3 bases at V and 0 bases at J, with 10 bases between the two ends. Germline lookup yields CDR1 SGDLS and CDR2 YYNGEE. The CDR3 covers 15 residues. CDR3 sequence (DNA): TGTGCCAGCAGCGCCCACTACCTCTCTGGAAACACCATATATTTT. Protein product: CASSAHYLSGNTIYF.

This clone was counted once. The gene calls are TRBV4-3 and TRBJ2-6; no reliable D call. CDR3 length: 16 amino acids. Germline values: CDR1 LGHNA, CDR2 YSLEER. V was cut by 2 bases and J by 0 bases, with 8 bases left in between. As DNA, the CDR3 is TGCGCCAGCAGCCAATCTATGGGCTCTGGGGCCAACGTCCTGACTTTC. It translates to CASSQSMGSGANVLTF.

This clone occurred a few times. CDR3 sequence reads: CASSLGPGTLKAKNIQYF. The DNA of the CDR3 is TGTGCCAGCAGCTTAGGCCCCGGGACTCTAAAAGCCAAAAACATTCAGTACTTC. The genes are TRBV13 and TRBJ2-4; perhaps TRBD2 as D (6 bases). Germline V gene sequence: CDR1 PRHDT, CDR2 FYEKMQ (reference sequence). The CDR3 is 18 amino acids. Trimming pared 0 bases from V and 0 bases from J, leaving 15 bases between. Using reference TRBV13 and TRBJ2-4 for the parts outside the CDR3, the full variable domain is AAGVIQSPRHLIKEKRETATLKCYPIPRHDTVYWYQQGPGQDPQFLISFYEKMQSDKGSIPDRFSAQQFSDYHSELNMSSLELGDSALYFCASSLGPGTLKAKNIQYFGAGTRLSVL.

The CDR3 spells CASGTYGYTF. CDR3 sequence (DNA): TGTGCCAGTGGGACCTATGGCTACACCTTC. The V and J genes are TRBV6-1 and TRBJ1-2; the D gene is possibly TRBD1 (5 bases). This CDR3 is built from 10 residues. The V gene lost 9 bases and the J gene lost 4 bases, with 6 bases spanning the gap. Germline loops: CDR1 MNHNS, CDR2 SASEGT.

The chain recombines TRBV4-1 with TRBJ1-2; 8 nucleotides line up with TRBD1. The CDR3 has 15 amino acids. CDR1 and CDR2 from the germline V gene are MGHRA and YSYEKL. V shed 5 bases, J shed 8 bases, and the junction held 13 bases outside the gene matches. CDR3 nucleotide sequence: TGCGCCAGCAGCTTAAAAGGACAGGGTCTAGGAGGCTACACCTTC. This encodes CASSLKGQGLGGYTF.

The chain carries TRBV6-5 and TRBJ2-5, with D unresolved. V gave up 6 bases and J gave up 2 bases, with 10 bases separating them. The CDR3 length is 13 residues. The germline V gene encodes CDR1 MNHEY and CDR2 SVGAGI. This CDR3 is CASSYQGQETQYF. The CDR3 DNA reads as TGTGCCAGCAGCTATCAAGGTCAAGAGACCCAGTACTTC.

The V and J genes are TRBV4-2 and TRBJ2-6; D is unclear. Germline-derived CDR1 and CDR2 are LGHNA and YNFKEQ. The V and J ends lost 5 bases and 2 bases respectively, with 10 bases between them. This CDR3 region has 15 residues. The CDR3 sequence is CASSSIPPGANVLTF. Written as DNA, the CDR3 is TGTGCCAGCAGCTCAATTCCCCCTGGGGCCAACGTCCTGACTTTC.

The chain joins TRBV28 to TRBJ1-6; D remains unclear. Trimming took off 7 bases at V and 4 bases at J, with 17 bases between the two ends. This CDR3 spans 16 amino acids. Looked up from germline, CDR1 is MDHEN and CDR2 is SYDVKM. CDR3 bases: TGTGCCAGCACCTTGGGCCTCCTTAGGTATAATTCACCCCTCCACTTT. Translating gives CASTLGLLRYNSPLHF.

The rearrangement joins TRBV9 to TRBJ1-2; 10 nucleotides line up with TRBD1. Germline V lookup: CDR1 SGDLS, CDR2 YYNGEE. V shed 0 bases, J shed 5 bases, and the junction held 10 bases outside the gene matches. CDR3 length: 17 residues. The CDR3 nucleotides are TGTGCCAGCAGCGTAGGGACAGGGGGAAGGTCTTATTATGGCTACACCTTC. Amino acid sequence: CASSVGTGGRSYYGYTF.

In its sample, this clone was seen a few times. V usage is TRBV6-1 and J usage is TRBJ2-7; D assignment may be TRBD1 or TRBD2 (5 bases each). CDR3 length: 14 residues. V lost 6 bases to trimming and J lost 0 bases, with 12 bases between them. Germline V CDR1 and CDR2: MNHNS, SASEGT. As DNA, the CDR3 is TGTGCCAGCAGCGGGGACGTGAGCTCCTACGAGCAGTACTTC. It specifies CASSGDVSSYEQYF.

The J gene is TRBJ1-1, the V gene TRBV2; D gene uncertain. The CDR3 contains 11 residues. Between the trimmed V and J ends, which lost 10 bases and 5 bases, there was a span of 11 bases. Germline V CDR1 and CDR2: SNHLY, FYNNEI. The CDR3 loop reads CATIMPTEAFF. CDR3 sequence (DNA): TGTGCCACCATAATGCCGACTGAAGCTTTCTTT. Complete variable domain (other parts from reference TRBV2 and TRBJ1-1): EPEVTQTPSHQVTQMGQEVILRCVPISNHLYFYWYRQILGQKVEFLVSFYNNEISEKSEIFDDQFSVERPDGSNFTLKIRSTKLEDSAMYFCATIMPTEAFFGQGTRLTVV.

The chain recombines TRBV29-1 with TRBJ2-2, with 10 bases identical to TRBD1. CDR3 size: 14 residues. V lost 1 base to trimming and J lost 5 bases; unmatched junction nucleotides: 1. Germline CDR1 reads SQVTM; CDR2 reads ANQGSEA. CDR3 sequence reads: CSVEVGQGTGELFF. In DNA form, the CDR3 reads TGCAGCGTTGAAGTGGGACAGGGGACCGGGGAGCTGTTTTTT.

The chain couples TRBV4-3 to TRBJ2-1; D possibly corresponds to TRBD2 (5 bases). This CDR3 spans 17 amino acids. The germline CDR1 and CDR2 sequences are LGHNA and YSLEER. V lost 0 bases and J 2 bases, leaving 14 bases between the germline ends. The CDR3 sequence is CASSQDRLAITYNEQFF. The CDR3 DNA reads as TGCGCCAGCAGCCAAGATAGGCTAGCCATTACCTACAATGAGCAGTTCTTC.

The chain carries TRBV19 and TRBJ2-7; D call uncertain. The germline gives CDR1 LNHDA, CDR2 SQIVND (reference sequence). Deletions cut 1 base from V and 0 bases from J, with 19 bases between. The CDR3 runs to 18 residues. Here the CDR3 DNA reads TGTGCCAGTAGTATAGGACACCTCCCCAACAAGCTCTCCTACGAGCAGTACTTC. It encodes CASSIGHLPNKLSYEQYF.